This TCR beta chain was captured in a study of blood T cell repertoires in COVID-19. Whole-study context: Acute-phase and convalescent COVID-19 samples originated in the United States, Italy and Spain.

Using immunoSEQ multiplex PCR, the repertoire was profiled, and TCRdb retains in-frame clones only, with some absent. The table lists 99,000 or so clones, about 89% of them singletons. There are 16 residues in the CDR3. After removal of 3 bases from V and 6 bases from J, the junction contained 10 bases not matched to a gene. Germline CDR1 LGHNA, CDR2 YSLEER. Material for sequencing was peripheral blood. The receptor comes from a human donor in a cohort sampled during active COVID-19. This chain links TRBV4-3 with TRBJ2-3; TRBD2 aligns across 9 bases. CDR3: CASSQGAGGWGDTQYF. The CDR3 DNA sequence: TGCGCCAGCAGCCAGGGAGCGGGGGGATGGGGGGATACGCAGTATTTT.